The entry below gives a single TCR beta chain sequence along with its context. The table came from immunoSEQ multiplex PCR; TCRdb's copy has only in-frame clones and leaves some out. The sample lists 200,000 to 300,000 clones, about 90% occurring once. CDR1 is SEHNR and CDR2 is FQNEAQ in the germline V gene (reference sequence). V lost 1 base to trimming and J lost 6 bases; unmatched junction nucleotides: 4. This CDR3 is built from 16 residues. The data are from a study of blood T cell repertoires in COVID-19. The sample taken for sequencing was peripheral blood. The source of this sequence is a person between 18 and 30 years old with COVID-19, enrolled during active disease. The chain combines TRBV7-9 with TRBJ2-1; 12 bases are shared with TRBD1. Written as DNA, the CDR3 is TGTGCCAGCAGCTTAGACGCGGGACAGGGGGCCAATGAGCAGTTCTTC. Protein sequence: CASSLDAGQGANEQFF.